Listed below are T cell receptor beta chains from one sample, sequenced in a study of long-term antiretroviral therapy in people with HIV. The assay was immunoSEQ multiplex PCR, and TCRdb's table has in-frame clones only and misses some. The sample has 20,000 to 25,000 clones, approximately 86% seen once; the top ten hold around 3.6%. The material was unsorted PBMCs, obtained 1.9 years after starting antiretroviral therapy. These receptors originate from a woman younger than 45 with HIV. Both conserved end residues are trimmed from each CDR3. A D gene is named only where the DNA matches it firmly.

cdr3_length,d_call,j_call,v_call,cdr3_aa
13,NA,TRBJ1-5,TRBV15,ATSRDKGYNQPQH
13,NA,TRBJ2-5,TRBV2,ASSANRAPQETQY
14,TRBD2,TRBJ2-1,TRBV7-6,ASSLNRLAGYNEQF
12,TRBD1,TRBJ1-1,TRBV28,ASSLQGAGGTAF
17,TRBD1,TRBJ1-1,TRBV5-1,ASSLDPSRIGQGFPEAF
14,NA,TRBJ1-1,TRBV5-1,ASSPRDRRGDTEAF
13,NA,TRBJ1-1,TRBV4-1,ASSQEVSVNTEAF
13,TRBD2,TRBJ2-2,TRBV19,ASSIGGADTGELF
12,TRBD1,TRBJ2-7,TRBV6-5,ASSYGTGGYEQY
12,NA,TRBJ1-1,TRBV6-5,ASSYRGTSDEAF
13,NA,TRBJ1-2,TRBV15,ATSSEDRLNYGYT
10,NA,TRBJ1-1,TRBV19,AIFRGNTEAF
14,NA,TRBJ1-2,TRBV5-5,ASSLVGRNSDYGYT
13,NA,TRBJ1-4,TRBV11-2,ASSLAGGLGEKLF
10,NA,TRBJ2-3,TRBV5-6,ASTRRGYTQY
11,NA,TRBJ1-5,TRBV6-1,ASSEGLDQPQH
10,NA,TRBJ1-1,TRBV30,AWNSDSVEAF
12,TRBD1,TRBJ1-1,TRBV18,ASSPLTGDTEAF
12,NA,TRBJ2-3,TRBV19,ASRNRGGEDTQY
12,TRBD1,TRBJ1-2,TRBV7-2,ASSSQQGRDGYT
16,NA,TRBJ2-3,TRBV7-9,ASSLGVIQGQQGDTQY
13,NA,TRBJ1-6,TRBV6-5,ASSYLVGVGSPLH
13,TRBD2,TRBJ2-7,TRBV10-3,ATPPTSGGLYEQY
16,TRBD1,TRBJ2-7,TRBV2,ASSDVGTGDPPGREQY
10,TRBD1,TRBJ1-5,TRBV27,ASSQGGQPQH
17,TRBD2,TRBJ2-1,TRBV6-1,ASSESGSGGTYPHNEQF
13,NA,TRBJ1-5,TRBV5-3,ARTRNRRGNQPQH
13,NA,TRBJ2-2,TRBV5-1,ASSRTDFNTGELF
13,NA,TRBJ2-3,TRBV5-6,ASSFTGLTTDTQY
11,NA,TRBJ1-1,TRBV30,AWKPGQDTEAF
12,NA,TRBJ2-2,TRBV6-5,ASSRSLGAGELF